In its sample, the clone carrying this T cell receptor beta chain was seen a few times. The antigen is not known. These data originate in a study of T cell repertoires in cytomegalovirus infection. Study-wide background: It can be stated that public TCR beta signatures indicated CMV infection as well as a matching HLA type. Whole-study results and caveats: Within the response measured ex vivo, HLA-C-restricted CMV-specific TCR beta clonotypes were dominant. Summed public TCR beta family frequency identified CMV carriers bearing the relevant HLA.

CDR1 KGHDR and CDR2 SFDVKD come from the germline V gene. The ends lost 1 base at V and 5 bases at J; junction bases unmatched: 5. The CDR3 extends over 15 amino acids. TCRdb analysed the reads with MiXCR anew, one entry per CDR3 protein. The sample shows approximately 140,000 distinct CDR3 sequences, roughly a quarter of them seen only once. The receptor was derived from a human donor in good health (CMV status not recorded). Some clones in this sample may be carry-over from other donors' samples. Sequenced sample: PBMCs, sequenced either directly or after in vitro stimulation (not recorded which). V is TRBV24-1 and J is TRBJ2-3; TRBD2 agrees at 7 bases. CDR3 nucleotides: TGTGCCACCAGTGATTTAACGGGAGGAGGAGATACGCAGTATTTT. Residues: CATSDLTGGGDTQYF.